The rows below give T cell receptor beta chains drawn from one sample of a study of control samples from healthy donors and cancer patients. Measured with immunoSEQ multiplex PCR; TCRdb has only the in-frame clones, and not every one. The table lists over 100,000 clones, around nine tenths of them singletons, with about 2.5% in the top ten. The sequenced sample consisted of blood. These receptors were obtained from a man aged 35-49 years in good health. CDR3s include the opening cysteine and the closing phenylalanine or tryptophan. Each record gives: clone size, J gene, V gene, D gene, CDR3 DNA, CDR3 protein. D genes are given only for firm matches. Rows may omit the clone size; those that give it use once, few, many or a size class.

clone_size: -; j_call: TRBJ1-3; v_call: TRBV6-5; d_call: -; cdr3_nt: TGTGCCAGCAGTAAACCACTGCTTAACACCATATATTTT; cdr3_aa: CASSKPLLNTIYF
clone_size: -; j_call: TRBJ1-5; v_call: TRBV3-1/TRBV3-2; d_call: -; cdr3_nt: TGTGCCAGCAGCCAAAGGATAGGGAGCAATCAGCCCCAGCATTTT; cdr3_aa: CASSQRIGSNQPQHF
clone_size: -; j_call: TRBJ2-1; v_call: TRBV7-2; d_call: -; cdr3_nt: TGTGCCAGCAGCTTAGAAGGGAATACGCCAAACAATGAGCAGTTCTTC; cdr3_aa: CASSLEGNTPNNEQFF
clone_size: -; j_call: TRBJ2-5; v_call: TRBV4-1; d_call: -; cdr3_nt: TGCGCCAGCAGCCAAACCAGTAGACAGGTCCAAGAGACCCAGTACTTC; cdr3_aa: CASSQTSRQVQETQYF
clone_size: -; j_call: TRBJ1-2; v_call: TRBV30; d_call: -; cdr3_nt: TGTGCCTGGAAATCGGGCGCTAACTATGGCTACACCTTC; cdr3_aa: CAWKSGANYGYTF
clone_size: once; j_call: TRBJ1-1; v_call: TRBV5-1; d_call: TRBD1; cdr3_nt: TGCGCCAGCAGCCGCCGGACAGGGGACACTGAAGCTTTCTTT; cdr3_aa: CASSRRTGDTEAFF
clone_size: -; j_call: TRBJ1-4; v_call: TRBV6-1; d_call: -; cdr3_nt: TGTGCCAGCAGTGAAATATCAGGGGTTTGGGGAAAACTGTTTTTT; cdr3_aa: CASSEISGVWGKLFF
clone_size: -; j_call: TRBJ2-7; v_call: TRBV5-1; d_call: -; cdr3_nt: TGCGCCAGCAGAAATAGTAGCTCCTACGAGCAGTACTTC; cdr3_aa: CASRNSSSYEQYF
clone_size: -; j_call: TRBJ2-5; v_call: TRBV5-1; d_call: -; cdr3_nt: TGCGCCAGCAGCTTGGACAGGGCGGAGACCCAGTACTTC; cdr3_aa: CASSLDRAETQYF
clone_size: -; j_call: TRBJ2-5; v_call: TRBV7-3; d_call: TRBD2; cdr3_nt: TGTGCCAGCAGCTTAATAGCGGGGGGTGTCGAGACCCAGTACTTC; cdr3_aa: CASSLIAGGVETQYF
clone_size: -; j_call: TRBJ1-4; v_call: TRBV6-5; d_call: -; cdr3_nt: TGTGCCAGCAGTTACTCGATCGTAACGGGTACAGAAAAACTGTTTTTT; cdr3_aa: CASSYSIVTGTEKLFF
clone_size: few; j_call: TRBJ1-2; v_call: TRBV5-4; d_call: TRBD1; cdr3_nt: TGTGCCAGCAGCTTGTATGGACAGGGGAGTAATGGCTACACCTTC; cdr3_aa: CASSLYGQGSNGYTF
clone_size: -; j_call: TRBJ1-1; v_call: TRBV16; d_call: -; cdr3_nt: TGTGCCAGCAGCCAACAGCGTACGGAAGCTTTCTTT; cdr3_aa: CASSQQRTEAFF
clone_size: -; j_call: TRBJ1-3; v_call: TRBV6-1; d_call: -; cdr3_nt: TGTGCCAGCAGTGAACATTTTGGGGGCACCTCTGGAAACACCATATATTTT; cdr3_aa: CASSEHFGGTSGNTIYF
clone_size: -; j_call: TRBJ1-1; v_call: TRBV5-1; d_call: -; cdr3_nt: TGCGCCAGCAGCTTGACGGGTTCGAACACTGAAGCTTTCTTT; cdr3_aa: CASSLTGSNTEAFF
clone_size: once; j_call: TRBJ2-1; v_call: TRBV5-8; d_call: -; cdr3_nt: TGTGCCAGCAGCTTGGCCGAGGGGGTTGGTGAGCAGTTCTTC; cdr3_aa: CASSLAEGVGEQFF
clone_size: -; j_call: TRBJ2-2; v_call: TRBV7-8; d_call: -; cdr3_nt: TGTGCCAGCAGCTTAGGCCAGGCTCTCGGGGAGCTGTTTTTT; cdr3_aa: CASSLGQALGELFF
clone_size: -; j_call: TRBJ2-3; v_call: TRBV6-4; d_call: -; cdr3_nt: TGTGCCAGCAGTGACTCCCCGGCGGGCACAGATACGCAGTATTTT; cdr3_aa: CASSDSPAGTDTQYF
clone_size: -; j_call: TRBJ1-3; v_call: TRBV6-1; d_call: -; cdr3_nt: TGTGCCAGCAGTGCTCTCAGGGGAAGGGATATTGGAAACACCATATATTTT; cdr3_aa: CASSALRGRDIGNTIYF
clone_size: -; j_call: TRBJ2-1; v_call: TRBV6-5; d_call: TRBD1; cdr3_nt: TGTGCCAGCAGCGGATGGAGACAGGGCTACAATGAGCAGTTCTTC; cdr3_aa: CASSGWRQGYNEQFF
clone_size: -; j_call: TRBJ2-5; v_call: TRBV4-1; d_call: -; cdr3_nt: TGCGCCAGCAGCCAAGACATCGGCAGGGGAACGCAAGAGACCCAGTACTTC; cdr3_aa: CASSQDIGRGTQETQYF
clone_size: -; j_call: TRBJ1-1; v_call: TRBV27; d_call: -; cdr3_nt: TGTGCCAGCAGTTTCCGGGACTTGAACACTGAAGCTTTCTTT; cdr3_aa: CASSFRDLNTEAFF
clone_size: once; j_call: TRBJ2-3; v_call: TRBV3-1/TRBV3-2; d_call: TRBD1; cdr3_nt: TGTGCCAGCAGCCAAGTTGGCCTAGGGGGCGATACGCAGTATTTT; cdr3_aa: CASSQVGLGGDTQYF
clone_size: -; j_call: TRBJ2-2; v_call: TRBV3-1/TRBV3-2; d_call: -; cdr3_nt: TGTGCCAGCAGCTTATCGACAGGTCGCGGCACCGGGGAGCTGTTTTTT; cdr3_aa: CASSLSTGRGTGELFF
clone_size: -; j_call: TRBJ1-1; v_call: TRBV5-1; d_call: -; cdr3_nt: TGCGCCAGCAGCTTGGTGCGGACCAGGGACACTGAAGCTTTCTTT; cdr3_aa: CASSLVRTRDTEAFF
clone_size: once; j_call: TRBJ1-3; v_call: TRBV5-4; d_call: TRBD1; cdr3_nt: TGTGCCAGCAGTCAAAGACAGGGAAACGGAAACACCATATATTTT; cdr3_aa: CASSQRQGNGNTIYF
clone_size: -; j_call: TRBJ1-4; v_call: TRBV5-1; d_call: -; cdr3_nt: TGCGCCAGCAGTCGAAAGGGACGGGAGGAAAAACTGTTTTTT; cdr3_aa: CASSRKGREEKLFF